This section outlines one TCR beta chain sequence together with its context. No antigen is known for it. The sample comes from a study of cytomegalovirus exposure and HLA in healthy donors. Study-wide results and limits: Previous analysis showed most TCR beta V segments were productive about 90% or about 30% of the time. Follow-up analysis later connected one missense variant in DCLRE1C with trimming of TCR beta V- and J-genes.

The CDR3 totals 14 residues. V shed 5 bases and J shed 5 bases, with 15 bases lying between them. Germline values: CDR1 SGHTA, CDR2 FQGTGA. Those who donated were healthy bone marrow donors. The study ran its PCR with 60 Vbeta and 13 Jbeta primers. TCRdb keeps only in-frame clones here, not all; method: immunoSEQ multiplex PCR. This table has roughly 130,000 clones, around 84% appearing once. The specimen was PBMCs. The chain is built from TRBV7-3 and TRBJ2-5; D is perhaps TRBD1 (6 bases). The sequence was collected from a man aged 50 to 59 in good health and CMV-seronegative. The CDR3 here is CASSRTGTAETQYF. The CDR3 nucleotides are TGTGCCAGCAGCCGTACAGGGACGGCGGAGACCCAGTACTTC.